The 4 T cell receptor beta chains below come from one sample, sequenced in a study of shared clonotypes between healthy human individuals. Naive CD8 isolation took CD45RO-negative cells positively selected for CCR7 and excluded terminally differentiated effector memory CD45RA+ cells. Some clones are missing from TCRdb's copy, which holds only in-frame ones; the method was immunoSEQ multiplex PCR. There are about 2 million clones in the sample; about 95% occur only once, and 1% to 1.3% lies in the top ten. Sequencing was done on a sample of naive CD8+ T cells sorted from blood. These receptors originate from a man younger than 30 in good health.

The chain carries TRBV5-6 and TRBJ1-6; D gene unclear. Trimming took off 4 bases at V and 5 bases at J, with 10 bases between the two ends. The CDR3 consists of 14 residues. Germline assignment: CDR1 SGHDT and CDR2 YYEEEE. In DNA form, the CDR3 reads TGTGCCAGCAGCCGGGAGGTCAATAATTCACCCCTCCACTTT. This gives the protein CASSREVNNSPLHF.

The gene calls are TRBV7-9 and TRBJ2-5; D is possibly TRBD2 (5 bases). This CDR3 region has 13 residues. Deletions cut 5 bases from V and 3 bases from J, with 10 bases between. The germline gives CDR1 SEHNR, CDR2 FQNEAQ (reference sequence). The CDR3 DNA reads as TGTGCCAGCAGCCACGGGATGGAAGAGACCCAGTACTTC. This gives the protein CASSHGMEETQYF.

The rearrangement uses TRBV13 and TRBJ1-2, with D unresolved. Germline V CDR1 and CDR2: PRHDT, FYEKMQ (reference sequence). The CDR3 runs 15 residues. Trimming left V 6 bases short and J 4 bases short, with 18 bases between. In DNA, the CDR3 is TGTGCCAGCAGACCAACCTGGCAGGACGGCTATGGCTACACCTTC. Protein: CASRPTWQDGYGYTF.

The V gene is TRBV11-2, the J gene TRBJ2-3, with TRBD2 matching over 9 bases. V dropped 3 bases and J dropped 5; count of bases not matched to a gene: 12. Germline V gene data show CDR1 as SGHAT and CDR2 as FQNNGV. CDR3 length: 17 amino acids. CDR3 sequence: CASSFPDSSGDRDTQYF. CDR3 DNA: TGTGCCAGCAGCTTCCCAGACTCTAGCGGGGACAGAGATACGCAGTATTTT.